These T cell receptor beta chains were read from a single sample in a study of response to subunit inactivated influenza vaccine. TCRdb independently ran MiXCR on the RT-PCR reads; one entry per CDR3 protein. The profile shows 500,000 to 600,000 distinct CDR3 sequences, approximately 14% of them singletons. The source was PBMCs from blood, collected approximately 13 days after vaccination. The source is a man in his forties or fifties who received an inactivated influenza vaccine. CDR3s include the opening cysteine and the closing phenylalanine or tryptophan. D genes are given only for firm matches. Clone size is shown for a subset of rows, as once, few, many or a class of expanded clone.

abundance	d_gene	j_gene	v_gene	CDR3nt	CDR3aa
few	-	TRBJ1-1	TRBV18	TGTGCCAGCTCACCGGGGGGGGGATGGACTGAAGCTTTCTTT	CASSPGGGWTEAFF
many	TRBD2	TRBJ2-7	TRBV11-2	TGTGCCAGCAGCTTAGGGCCGGGACTAGCGGGGATCGAGCAGTACTTC	CASSLGPGLAGIEQYF
few	-	TRBJ2-2	TRBV10-3	TGTGCCATCAGACCCTCCAATTCGGATACCGGGGAGCTGTTTTTT	CAIRPSNSDTGELFF
-	-	TRBJ2-7	TRBV4-2	TGTGCCAGCAGCCAAGATTGGGGTGGGGACGAGCAGTACTTC	CASSQDWGGDEQYF
-	TRBD1	TRBJ2-7	TRBV6-2/TRBV6-3	TGTGCCAGCAGTTACCGTGCGACAGGGGGTGGAACCTACGAGCAGTACTTC	CASSYRATGGGTYEQYF
-	-	TRBJ1-2	TRBV4-3	TGCGCCAGCAGCCAAGCACGGGACTATGGCTACACCTTC	CASSQARDYGYTF
many	-	TRBJ2-2	TRBV6-1	TGTGCCAGCAGTATGTGGGGGGAGAACACCGGGGAGCTGTTTTTT	CASSMWGENTGELFF
few	TRBD2	TRBJ2-5	TRBV29-1	TGCAGCGTGGGGGGGGTACTTAGGGGTGAGACCCAGTACTTC	CSVGGVLRGETQYF
-	-	TRBJ2-2	TRBV5-1	TGCGCCAGCGTCAGGGGGGCTTCCACCGGGGAGCTGTTTTTT	CASVRGASTGELFF
-	-	TRBJ2-3	TRBV7-2	TGTGCCAGCAGCACCGACGGGATCGGGTCGCAGTATTTT	CASSTDGIGSQYF
-	TRBD2	TRBJ2-5	TRBV4-2	TGTGCCAGCAGCCAAGGAAGAGGGACTAGCGGGGGGAGTCCCCCTGAGACCCAGTACTTC	CASSQGRGTSGGSPPETQYF
-	TRBD1	TRBJ2-7	TRBV11-1	TGTGCCAGCAGCGGTTACAGGGGCCCCTACGAGCAGTACTTC	CASSGYRGPYEQYF
few	TRBD1	TRBJ1-2	TRBV28	TGTGCCAGCAGTGAGGATACGGACAGGGGGACAGGTGGCTACACCTTC	CASSEDTDRGTGGYTF
few	TRBD1	TRBJ2-2	TRBV12-3/TRBV12-4	TGTGCCAGCAGTTTTGGCCCACAGGGGTGGACCGGGGAGCTGTTTTTT	CASSFGPQGWTGELFF
-	-	TRBJ2-1	TRBV28	TGTGCCAGCGGGACGGATGAGCAGTTCTTC	CASGTDEQFF
-	TRBD1	TRBJ1-5	TRBV12-3/TRBV12-4	TGTGCCAGCAGTGCCCGGACAGGGATCACTATCAATCAGCCCCAGCATTTT	CASSARTGITINQPQHF
-	TRBD2	TRBJ2-5	TRBV7-6	TGTGCCAGCAGCCGGGGGGGCAGGGTAAAAGAGACCCAGTACTTC	CASSRGGRVKETQYF
-	TRBD1	TRBJ2-1	TRBV3-1	TGTGCCAGCAGCCAAGTAGACAGGGGTGAGCAGTTCTTC	CASSQVDRGEQFF
-	-	TRBJ1-3	TRBV7-2	TGTGCCAGCAGCTACCGACAGATCGCTGGAAACACCATATATTTT	CASSYRQIAGNTIYF
many	-	TRBJ1-2	TRBV6-1	TGTGCCAGCAGTGGCACTGGGGGCGCGAATGGCTACACCTTC	CASSGTGGANGYTF
-	-	TRBJ2-2	TRBV5-1	TGCGCCAGCAGCTTGTTCGGGGGCGGTGACACCGGGGAGCTGTTTTTT	CASSLFGGGDTGELFF
few	-	TRBJ2-7	TRBV20-1	TGCAGTGCTAGGATCGGGAAAACGGCGTCCTACGAGCAGTACTTC	CSARIGKTASYEQYF
few	TRBD1	TRBJ1-6	TRBV28	TGTGCCAGCAGTTGGCGGGACAGGGTTAACTCCCCCCTCCACTTT	CASSWRDRVNSPLHF
few	-	TRBJ1-1	TRBV15	TGTGCCACCAGCGGGGCTCGATGGAACACTGAAGCTTTCTTT	CATSGARWNTEAFF
many	-	TRBJ2-1	TRBV6-5	TGTGCCAGCAGTTCCATCGTAGCGCGGGGATCCTACAATGAGCAGTTCTTC	CASSSIVARGSYNEQFF
many	-	TRBJ1-6	TRBV7-2	TGTGCCAGCAGCGGAGGGGGTGTACTGGGTAATTCACCCCTCCACTTT	CASSGGGVLGNSPLHF
-	TRBD1	TRBJ1-4	TRBV14	TGTGCCAGCAGCCAAGTCGGGAGGGGGCGAGAAAAACTGTTTTTT	CASSQVGRGREKLFF
-	TRBD1	TRBJ2-7	TRBV18	TGTGCCAGCTCACCCCGGGACAGGGCCCCCGAGCAGTACTTC	CASSPRDRAPEQYF
-	TRBD2	TRBJ2-3	TRBV6-5	TGTGCCAGCAGTTACCTCCGGGGTCTAGCGGGAGTACCAGATACGCAGTATTTT	CASSYLRGLAGVPDTQYF
few	TRBD2	TRBJ2-3	TRBV7-9	TGTGCCAGCAGCTTTTGGACTAGCGGGATAACAGATACGCAGTATTTT	CASSFWTSGITDTQYF
few	TRBD2	TRBJ2-5	TRBV29-1	TGCAGCGTGGCACCGGGACTAGGGAGTAAGACCCAGTACTTC	CSVAPGLGSKTQYF
few	TRBD1	TRBJ1-1	TRBV3-1	TGTGCCAGCAGCTATCGACAGGGCACTGAAGCTTTCTTT	CASSYRQGTEAFF
few	-	TRBJ1-5	TRBV20-1	TGCAGTGCTCGACGACAGTCGGGGCAGAATCAGCCCCAGCATTTT	CSARRQSGQNQPQHF
once	TRBD1	TRBJ1-5	TRBV11-2	TGTGCCAGCAGCTTAGACGGGACAGAAAATCAGCCCCAGCATTTT	CASSLDGTENQPQHF
-	-	TRBJ1-1	TRBV5-1	TGCGCCAGCAGCTTGCCAGAGGCCCGGTTCAACACTGAAGCTTTCTTT	CASSLPEARFNTEAFF
many	-	TRBJ2-7	TRBV7-9	TGTGCCAGCAGTTTGGCAGGGCCCTACGAGCAGTACTTC	CASSLAGPYEQYF
many	TRBD2	TRBJ2-3	TRBV10-3	TGTGCCATCAGTGAGTCGGGAGGGAGCACAGATACGCAGTATTTT	CAISESGGSTDTQYF
few	-	TRBJ1-2	TRBV20-1	TGCAGTGCTTCCTTTCTGGGAGGGACCCACACCTTC	CSASFLGGTHTF
-	TRBD1	TRBJ2-5	TRBV6-5	TGTGCCAGCAGTTCTACAGGGGGCGCGTGGGAGACCCAGTACTTC	CASSSTGGAWETQYF
many	TRBD1	TRBJ1-2	TRBV28	TGTGCCAGCAGTGGCCGTGAGGGACAGGGGGAAGATTTCTATGGCTACACCTTC	CASSGREGQGEDFYGYTF
many	-	TRBJ2-3	TRBV20-1	TGCAGTGCTGTCTACCCTAGCACAGATACGCAGTATTTT	CSAVYPSTDTQYF
many	TRBD2	TRBJ2-3	TRBV20-1	TGCAGTGCTAGCCAAGAGGTAGCGGGAAGCACAGATACGCAGTATTTT	CSASQEVAGSTDTQYF